This entry features one T cell receptor (beta chain) sequence. Its antigen target is currently unknown. The record has no base qualities; no much larger clone is one base away. Healthy HIV-negative adults with no recently reported acute infections or vaccinations were included as donors. Every donor was a Caucasian adult residing in Nashville, Tennessee, USA. CD4+ T cells were enriched through magnetic negative selection, after which naive cells were positively selected on CD45RA and the remaining negative fraction served as the memory subset. After blood collection by leukapheresis, PBMCs were isolated using Ficoll-Histopaque density gradient centrifugation and then cryopreserved in the vapor phase of liquid nitrogen. Analytical flow cytometry was used to check the purity and quantity of every magnetically sorted T cell population. From each sorted fraction, genomic DNA was isolated and quantified by UV absorbance on a Nanodrop 2000c.

Using the deep immunoSEQ assay, TCR CDR3 regions were amplified from genomic DNA by multiplex PCR. Genomic DNA extracted from each cell subset was distributed evenly over all wells of several immunoSEQ 96-well plates, and each plate served as one replicate. For sorted subsets, 150 to 200 ng genomic DNA, equal to about 30,000 T cell genomes, was loaded into each replicate PCR. Purified libraries were measured with a Qubit 3.0 fluorometer, size-checked on a Bioanalyzer 2100, and measured again with the KAPA Library Quantification kit. Each immunoSEQ 96-well plate was sequenced on its own single-read 150-cycle Illumina NextSeq 550 flow cell. The published analysis was carried out like this. The immunoSEQ output contained only junctional sequences without quality scores, so filtering could not match that applied to full-length reads. To assign V/J genes and CDR3, sequences were annotated against IMGT germline references using PyIR, a Python wrapper for IgBLAST v1.9. Reads with weak V/J assignments (E-value above 1e-6), missing CDR3, stop codons, out-of-frame junctions, or ambiguous translated residues were removed. A V3J clonotype was defined by an identical inferred V gene, J gene, and CDR3 amino acid sequence. The percentage overlap between two repertoires was calculated by dividing the number of shared unique clonotypes by the size of the smaller repertoire. Repertoire richness was assessed with RTK rarefaction, the Chao1 estimator, and Recon v2.1 estimates of unobserved clonotypes. Generation probabilities were computed with OLGA for all TCRbeta clonotypes obtained by the gDNA method from four donors. TCRdb took over this immuneACCESS table, retaining in-frame rearrangements with V and J assigned. Such tables are incomplete; in checked studies, under half of the missing clones stem from an unresolved V gene, and the remainder is unexplained. V and J calls and clone size follow that table, whereas D and trimming were derived from the DNA. The sample profile shows hundreds of thousands of clones; around 73% of them were found once. In total, the top ten clones hold around 2% of the sample.

Taken from the germline V gene, the CDR1 and CDR2 loops are SGHAT and FQNNGV. A distance of 11 bases separates the germline ends of V and J, which lose 2 bases and 0 bases respectively. Counted from cysteine to phenylalanine, this CDR3 has 17 amino acids. Left in the record is the CDR3 DNA by itself, 51 bases read in frame from the first base. The data originate from a study of shared clonotypes between healthy human individuals (TCRdb year 2020). Describing the broader study: The cohort comprised a couple of women and a few men aged 18 to 49 years. For each donor, CD4 naive and CD4 memory were each given three plates, CD8 naive was given two plates, and CD8 memory was given one plate. Blood TCR repertoires of four to six healthy adults were deeply sequenced to estimate repertoire size and the extent of clonotype sharing between individuals. To increase sequencing depth and limit assay-specific biases, different laboratories used diverse techniques to prepare libraries and sequence TCR repertoires. Per donor, leukapheresis produced somewhere between about 0.8 and 9 billion PBMCs. What the authors observed across the whole study: Rarefaction of sorted-subset datasets indicated incomplete sequencing despite the large sequencing depth. Sampling was limited to blood, and TCR repertoires in tissue likely differ from TCR repertoires in blood. Higher generation probabilities were observed for clonotypes shared by all four sorted-subset donors than for non-shared clonotypes. Because the study included only a small number of donors, the genetic and exposure-history diversity represented was limited. Pairwise subsampling indicated that sequencing depth was expected to affect the degree of clonotype sharing among donors. Across a few donors, about 5% of naive CD4, 3% to 4% of naive CD8, approximately 2.5% of memory CD4, and 0.4% of memory CD8 clonotypes were shared. Naive subsets generally had larger estimated clonotype richness than memory subsets did.

The chain employs TRBV11-2 and TRBJ2-6, with the identity of the D gene unclear. The sequence was collected from a woman in her 30s in good health. The sequencing input was memory CD4+ T cells sorted from blood. This sample's cell subset or site label indicates: CD45RA-negative fraction. The DNA sequence reads TGTGCCAGCAGCTTACTAGGGTTAAGCTCTGGGGCCAACGTCCTGACTTTC. Translated, this gives CASSLLGLSSGANVLTF.